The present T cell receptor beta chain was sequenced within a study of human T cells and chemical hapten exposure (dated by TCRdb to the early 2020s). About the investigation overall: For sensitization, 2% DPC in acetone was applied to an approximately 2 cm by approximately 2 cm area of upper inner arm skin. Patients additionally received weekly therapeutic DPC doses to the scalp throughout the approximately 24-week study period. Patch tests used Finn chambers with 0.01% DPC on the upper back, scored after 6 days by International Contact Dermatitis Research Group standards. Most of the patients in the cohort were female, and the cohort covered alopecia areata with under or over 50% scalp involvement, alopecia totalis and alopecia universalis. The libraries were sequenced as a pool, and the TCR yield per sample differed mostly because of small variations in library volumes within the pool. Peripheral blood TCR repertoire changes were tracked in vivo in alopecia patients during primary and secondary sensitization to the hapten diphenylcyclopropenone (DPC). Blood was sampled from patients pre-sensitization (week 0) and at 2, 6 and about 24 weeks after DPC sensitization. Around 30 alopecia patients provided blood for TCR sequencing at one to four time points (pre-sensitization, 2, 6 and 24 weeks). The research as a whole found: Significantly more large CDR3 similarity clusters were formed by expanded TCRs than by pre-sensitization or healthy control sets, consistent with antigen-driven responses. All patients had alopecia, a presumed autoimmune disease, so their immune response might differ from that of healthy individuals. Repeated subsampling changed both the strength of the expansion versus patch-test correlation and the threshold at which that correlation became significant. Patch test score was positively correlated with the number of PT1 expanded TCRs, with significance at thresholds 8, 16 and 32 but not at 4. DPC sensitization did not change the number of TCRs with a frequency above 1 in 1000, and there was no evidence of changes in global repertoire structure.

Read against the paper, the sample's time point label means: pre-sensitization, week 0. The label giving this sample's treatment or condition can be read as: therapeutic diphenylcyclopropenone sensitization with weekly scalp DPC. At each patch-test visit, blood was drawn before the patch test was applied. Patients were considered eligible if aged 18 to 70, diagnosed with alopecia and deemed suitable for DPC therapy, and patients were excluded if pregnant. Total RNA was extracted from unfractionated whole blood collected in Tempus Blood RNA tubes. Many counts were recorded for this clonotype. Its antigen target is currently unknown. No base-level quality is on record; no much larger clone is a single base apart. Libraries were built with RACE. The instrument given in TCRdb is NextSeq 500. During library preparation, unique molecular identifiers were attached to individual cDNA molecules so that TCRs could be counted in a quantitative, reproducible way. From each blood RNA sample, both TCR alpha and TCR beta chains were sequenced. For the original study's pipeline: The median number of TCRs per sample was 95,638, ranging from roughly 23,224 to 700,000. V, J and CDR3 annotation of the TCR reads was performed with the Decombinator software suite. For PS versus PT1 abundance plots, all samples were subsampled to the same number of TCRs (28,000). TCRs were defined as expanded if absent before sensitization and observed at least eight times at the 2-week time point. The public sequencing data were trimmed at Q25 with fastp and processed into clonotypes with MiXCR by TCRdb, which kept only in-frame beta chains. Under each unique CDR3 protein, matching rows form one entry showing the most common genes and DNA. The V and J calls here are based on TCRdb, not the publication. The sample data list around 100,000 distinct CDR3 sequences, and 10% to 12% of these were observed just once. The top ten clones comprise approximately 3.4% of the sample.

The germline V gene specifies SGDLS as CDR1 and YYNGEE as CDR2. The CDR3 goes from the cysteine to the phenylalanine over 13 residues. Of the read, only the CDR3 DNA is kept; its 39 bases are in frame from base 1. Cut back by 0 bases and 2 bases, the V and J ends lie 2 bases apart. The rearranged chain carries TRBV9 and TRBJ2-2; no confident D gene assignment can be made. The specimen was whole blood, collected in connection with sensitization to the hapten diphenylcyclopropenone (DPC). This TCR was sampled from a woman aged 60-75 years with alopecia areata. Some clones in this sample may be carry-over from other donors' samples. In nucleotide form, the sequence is TGTGCCAGCAGCGTAGAAAACACCGGGGAGCTGTTTTTT. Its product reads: CASSVENTGELFF.